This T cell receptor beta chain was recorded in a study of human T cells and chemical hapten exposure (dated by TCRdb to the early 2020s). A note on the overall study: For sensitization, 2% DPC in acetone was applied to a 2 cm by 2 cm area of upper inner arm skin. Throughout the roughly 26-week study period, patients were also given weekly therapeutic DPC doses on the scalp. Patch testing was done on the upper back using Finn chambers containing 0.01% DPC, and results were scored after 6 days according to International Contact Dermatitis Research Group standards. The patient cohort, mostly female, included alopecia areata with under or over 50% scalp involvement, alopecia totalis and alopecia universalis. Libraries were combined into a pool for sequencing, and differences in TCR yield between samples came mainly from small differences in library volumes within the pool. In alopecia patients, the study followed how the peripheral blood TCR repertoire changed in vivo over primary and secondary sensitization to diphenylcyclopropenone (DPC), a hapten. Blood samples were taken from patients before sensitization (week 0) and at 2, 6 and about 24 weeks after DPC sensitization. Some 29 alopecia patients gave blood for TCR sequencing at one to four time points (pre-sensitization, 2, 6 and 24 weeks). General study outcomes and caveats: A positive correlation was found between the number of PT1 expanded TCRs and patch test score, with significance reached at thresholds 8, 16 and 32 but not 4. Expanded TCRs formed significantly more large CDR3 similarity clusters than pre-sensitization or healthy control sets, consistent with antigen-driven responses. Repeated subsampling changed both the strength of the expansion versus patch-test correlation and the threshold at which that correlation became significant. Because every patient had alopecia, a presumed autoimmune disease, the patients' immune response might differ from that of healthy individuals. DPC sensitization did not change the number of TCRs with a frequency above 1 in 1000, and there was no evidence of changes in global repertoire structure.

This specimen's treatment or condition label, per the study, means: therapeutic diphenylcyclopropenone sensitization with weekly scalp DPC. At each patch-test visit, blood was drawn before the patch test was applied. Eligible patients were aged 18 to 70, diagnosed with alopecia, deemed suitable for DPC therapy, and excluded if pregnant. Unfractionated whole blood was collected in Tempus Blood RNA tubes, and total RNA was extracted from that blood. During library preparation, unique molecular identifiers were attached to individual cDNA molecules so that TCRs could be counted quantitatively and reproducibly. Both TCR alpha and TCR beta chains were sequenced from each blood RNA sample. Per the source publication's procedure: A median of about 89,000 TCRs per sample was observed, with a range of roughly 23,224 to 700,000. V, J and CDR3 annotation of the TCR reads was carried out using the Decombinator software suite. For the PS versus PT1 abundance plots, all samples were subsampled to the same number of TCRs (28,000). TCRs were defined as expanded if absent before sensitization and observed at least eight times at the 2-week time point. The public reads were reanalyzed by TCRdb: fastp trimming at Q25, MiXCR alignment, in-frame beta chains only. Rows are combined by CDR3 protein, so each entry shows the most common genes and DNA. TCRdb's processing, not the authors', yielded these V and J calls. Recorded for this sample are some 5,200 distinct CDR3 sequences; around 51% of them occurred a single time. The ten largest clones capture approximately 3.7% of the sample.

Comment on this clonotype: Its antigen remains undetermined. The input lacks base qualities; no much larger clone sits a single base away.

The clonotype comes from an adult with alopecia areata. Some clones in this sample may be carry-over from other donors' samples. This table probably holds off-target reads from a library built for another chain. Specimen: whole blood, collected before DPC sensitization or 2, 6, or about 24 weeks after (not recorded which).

The DNA reads as follows: TGTGCCAGCAGCTCTAAAGCGGGAGTTTACAATGAGCAGTTCTTC. This is translated as CASSSKAGVYNEQFF. The V gene is TRBV5-4 and the J gene is TRBJ2-1; 8 nucleotides in the junction match TRBD2. The CDR3 numbers 15 residues from cysteine through phenylalanine. The kept DNA is CDR3 alone, 45 bases in frame from the first base. V ends up 3 bases short and J 4 bases short, with an unmatched junction base count of 6. The germline V gene encodes CDR1 SGHNT and CDR2 YYREEE (reference sequence).